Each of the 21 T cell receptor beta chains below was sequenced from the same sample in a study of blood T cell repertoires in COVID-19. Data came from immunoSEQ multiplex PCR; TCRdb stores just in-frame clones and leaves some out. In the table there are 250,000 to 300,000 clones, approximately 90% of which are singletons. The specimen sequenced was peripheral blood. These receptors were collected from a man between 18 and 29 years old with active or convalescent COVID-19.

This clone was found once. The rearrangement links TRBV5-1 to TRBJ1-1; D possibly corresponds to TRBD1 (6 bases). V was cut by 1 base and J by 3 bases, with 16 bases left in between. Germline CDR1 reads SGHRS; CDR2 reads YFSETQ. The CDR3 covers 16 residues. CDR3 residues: CASSLRVDRTDTEAFF. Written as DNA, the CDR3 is TGCGCCAGCAGCTTGAGAGTCGACAGGACGGACACTGAAGCTTTCTTT.

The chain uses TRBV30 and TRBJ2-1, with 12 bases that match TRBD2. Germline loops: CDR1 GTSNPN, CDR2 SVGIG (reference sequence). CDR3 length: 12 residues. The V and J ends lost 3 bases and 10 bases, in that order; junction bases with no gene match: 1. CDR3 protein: CAWRLAGGEQFF. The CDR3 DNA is TGTGCCTGGAGACTAGCGGGAGGCGAGCAGTTCTTC.

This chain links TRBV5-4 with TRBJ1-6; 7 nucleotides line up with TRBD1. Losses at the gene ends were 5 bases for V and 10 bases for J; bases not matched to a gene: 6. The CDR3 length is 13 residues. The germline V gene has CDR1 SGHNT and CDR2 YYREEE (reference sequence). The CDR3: CASSSGTVSPLHF. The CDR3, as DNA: TGTGCCAGCAGTTCCGGGACAGTCTCACCCCTCCACTTT.

DNA of the CDR3: TGTGCCAGCAGCCCTTTACAGGGAGGGGGAGAGACCCAGTACTTC. As protein: CASSPLQGGGETQYF. V usage is TRBV5-4 and J usage is TRBJ2-5, with D possibly being TRBD2 (7 bases). This CDR3 is built from 15 residues. V was cut by 4 bases and J by 4 bases, with 17 bases left in between. Germline V lookup: CDR1 SGHNT, CDR2 YYREEE (reference sequence).

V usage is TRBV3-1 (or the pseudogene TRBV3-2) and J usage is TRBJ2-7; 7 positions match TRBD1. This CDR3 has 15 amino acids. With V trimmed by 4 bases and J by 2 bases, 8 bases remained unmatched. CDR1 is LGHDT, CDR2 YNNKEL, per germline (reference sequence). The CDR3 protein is CASSRETGDPYEQYF. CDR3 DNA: TGTGCCAGCAGCCGAGAAACAGGGGACCCCTACGAGCAGTACTTC.

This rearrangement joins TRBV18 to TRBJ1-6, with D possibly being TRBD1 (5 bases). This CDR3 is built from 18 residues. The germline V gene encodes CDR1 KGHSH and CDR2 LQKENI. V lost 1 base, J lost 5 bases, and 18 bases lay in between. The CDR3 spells CASSPQGLSYQDNSPLHF. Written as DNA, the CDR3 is TGTGCCAGCTCACCACAGGGGCTTTCCTACCAGGATAATTCACCCCTCCACTTT.

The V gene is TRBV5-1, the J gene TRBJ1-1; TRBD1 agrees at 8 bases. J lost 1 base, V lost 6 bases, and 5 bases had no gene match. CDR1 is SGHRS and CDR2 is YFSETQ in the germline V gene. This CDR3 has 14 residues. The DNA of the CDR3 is TGCGCCAGCAAAACCGGGACAGGGAACACTGAAGCTTTCTTT. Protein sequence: CASKTGTGNTEAFF.

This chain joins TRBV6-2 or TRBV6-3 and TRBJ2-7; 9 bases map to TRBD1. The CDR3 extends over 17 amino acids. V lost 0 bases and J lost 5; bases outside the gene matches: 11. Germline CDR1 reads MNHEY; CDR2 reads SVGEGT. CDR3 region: CASSYSIGWGTGNEQYF. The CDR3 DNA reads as TGTGCCAGCAGTTACTCGATTGGCTGGGGGACAGGGAACGAGCAGTACTTC.

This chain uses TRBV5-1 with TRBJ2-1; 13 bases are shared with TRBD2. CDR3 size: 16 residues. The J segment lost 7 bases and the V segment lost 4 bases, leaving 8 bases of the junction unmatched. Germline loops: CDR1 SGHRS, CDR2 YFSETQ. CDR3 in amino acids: CASSPGTSGTFNEQFF. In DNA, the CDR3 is TGCGCCAGCAGCCCTGGGACTAGCGGGACTTTTAATGAGCAGTTCTTC.

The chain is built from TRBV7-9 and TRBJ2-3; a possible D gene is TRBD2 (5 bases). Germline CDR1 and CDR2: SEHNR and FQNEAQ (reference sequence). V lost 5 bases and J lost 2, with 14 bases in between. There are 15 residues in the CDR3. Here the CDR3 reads CASSRDSGSTDTQYF. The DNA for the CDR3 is TGTGCCAGCAGCCGAGATTCGGGGTCCACAGATACGCAGTATTTT.

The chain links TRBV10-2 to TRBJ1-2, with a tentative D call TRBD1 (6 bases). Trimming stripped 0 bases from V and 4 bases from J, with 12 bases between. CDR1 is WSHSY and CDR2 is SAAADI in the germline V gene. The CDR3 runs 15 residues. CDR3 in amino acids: CASSESTRGTYGYTF. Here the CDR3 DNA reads TGCGCCAGCAGTGAGTCGACCAGGGGAACCTATGGCTACACCTTC.

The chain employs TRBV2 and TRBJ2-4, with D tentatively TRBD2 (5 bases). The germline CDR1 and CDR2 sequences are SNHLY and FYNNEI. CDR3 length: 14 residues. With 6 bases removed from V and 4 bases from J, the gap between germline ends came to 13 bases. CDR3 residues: CASSLTGNKNIQYF. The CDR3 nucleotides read TGTGCCAGCAGCCTCACGGGAAATAAAAACATTCAGTACTTC.

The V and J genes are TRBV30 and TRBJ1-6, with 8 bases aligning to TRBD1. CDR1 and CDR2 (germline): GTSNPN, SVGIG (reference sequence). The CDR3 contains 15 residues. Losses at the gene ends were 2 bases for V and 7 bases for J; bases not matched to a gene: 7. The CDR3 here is CAWSFLTGENSPLHF. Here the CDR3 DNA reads TGTGCCTGGAGTTTCTTGACAGGGGAGAATTCACCCCTCCACTTT.

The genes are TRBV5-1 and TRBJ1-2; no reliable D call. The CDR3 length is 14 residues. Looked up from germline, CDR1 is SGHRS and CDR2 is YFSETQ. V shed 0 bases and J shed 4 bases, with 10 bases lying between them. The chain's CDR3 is CASSLERDTYGYTF. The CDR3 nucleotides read TGCGCCAGCAGCTTGGAACGGGATACCTATGGCTACACCTTC.

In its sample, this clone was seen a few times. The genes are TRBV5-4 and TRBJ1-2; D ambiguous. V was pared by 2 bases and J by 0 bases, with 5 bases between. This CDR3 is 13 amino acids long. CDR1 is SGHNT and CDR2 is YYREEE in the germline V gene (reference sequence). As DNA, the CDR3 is TGTGCCAGCAGCTTCGGGACTAACTATGGCTACACCTTC. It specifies CASSFGTNYGYTF.

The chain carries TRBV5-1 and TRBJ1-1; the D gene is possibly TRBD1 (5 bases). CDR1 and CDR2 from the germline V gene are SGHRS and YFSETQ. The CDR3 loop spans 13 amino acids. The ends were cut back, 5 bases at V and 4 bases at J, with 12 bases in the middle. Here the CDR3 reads CASSQVRGTEAFF. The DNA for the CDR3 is TGCGCCAGCAGTCAGGTAAGGGGCACTGAAGCTTTCTTT.

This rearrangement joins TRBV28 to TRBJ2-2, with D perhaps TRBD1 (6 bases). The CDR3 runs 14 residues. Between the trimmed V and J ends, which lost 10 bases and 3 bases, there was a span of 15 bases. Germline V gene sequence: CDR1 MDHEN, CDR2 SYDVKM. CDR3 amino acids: CATDPQGYTGELFF. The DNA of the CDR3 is TGTGCCACCGATCCACAGGGTTACACCGGGGAGCTGTTTTTT.

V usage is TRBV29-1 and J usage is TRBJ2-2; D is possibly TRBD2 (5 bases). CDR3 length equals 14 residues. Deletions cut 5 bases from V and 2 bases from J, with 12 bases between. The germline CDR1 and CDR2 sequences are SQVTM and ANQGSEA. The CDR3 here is CSVTLAPNTGELFF. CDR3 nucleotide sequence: TGCAGCGTTACGCTAGCCCCCAACACCGGGGAGCTGTTTTTT.

CDR3 sequence (DNA): TGTGCCAGCAGACTGGGGACAGGGGGTAAGCAGTACTTC. Protein product: CASRLGTGGKQYF. This chain links TRBV6-5 with TRBJ2-7; TRBD1 matches 11 bases. The CDR3 covers 13 residues. Trimming removed 6 bases from V and 8 bases from J; junction bases left unmatched: 6. The germline gives CDR1 MNHEY, CDR2 SVGAGI.

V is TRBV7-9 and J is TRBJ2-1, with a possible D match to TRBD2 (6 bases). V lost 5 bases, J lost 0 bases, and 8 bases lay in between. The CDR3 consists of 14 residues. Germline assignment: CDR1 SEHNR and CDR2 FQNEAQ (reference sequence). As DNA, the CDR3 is TGTGCCAGCAGCGGCGGGAACTCCTACAATGAGCAGTTCTTC. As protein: CASSGGNSYNEQFF.

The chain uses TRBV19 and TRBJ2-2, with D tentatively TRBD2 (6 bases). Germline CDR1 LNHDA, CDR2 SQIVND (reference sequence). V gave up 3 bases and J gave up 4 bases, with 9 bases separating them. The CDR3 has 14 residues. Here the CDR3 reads CASSMGDFTGELFF. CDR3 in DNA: TGTGCCAGTAGTATGGGGGACTTCACCGGGGAGCTGTTTTTT. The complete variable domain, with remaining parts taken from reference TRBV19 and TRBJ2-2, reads DGGITQSPKYLFRKEGQNVTLSCEQNLNHDAMYWYRQDPGQGLRLIYYSQIVNDFQKGDIAEGYSVSREKKESFPLTVTSAQKNPTAFYLCASSMGDFTGELFFGEGSRLTVL.